Listed below are T cell receptor beta chains from one sample, sequenced in a study of shared clonotypes between healthy human individuals. The table came from immunoSEQ multiplex PCR; TCRdb's copy has only in-frame clones and leaves some out. The table has around 600,000 clones, 95% to 98% seen once. The material sequenced was naive CD8+ T cells sorted from blood. All receptors come from a young man in good health. Each CDR3 is given with its conserved first and last residue. Each record gives: clone size, CDR3 length, J gene, V gene, D gene, CDR3 protein, CDR3 DNA. A D gene is named only where the DNA matches it firmly. For some rows the clone size is stated as once, few or many, or as a class when expanded; others skip it.

size: .
length: 13
J: TRBJ1-1
V: TRBV5-4
D: TRBD1
CDR3: CASSRTGQTEAFF
DNA: TGTGCCAGCAGCCGGACAGGGCAAACTGAAGCTTTCTTT

size: .
length: 15
J: TRBJ2-7
V: TRBV6-1
D: .
CDR3: CASSDYLAGSYEQYF
DNA: TGTGCCAGCAGTGACTATCTTGCAGGCAGCTACGAGCAGTACTTC

size: .
length: 14
J: TRBJ1-2
V: TRBV6-5
D: .
CDR3: CASSYRGPVQGYTF
DNA: TGTGCCAGCAGTTACCGGGGACCAGTTCAGGGCTACACCTTC

size: .
length: 13
J: TRBJ1-2
V: TRBV10-3
D: TRBD1
CDR3: CAISEEGAYGYTF
DNA: TGTGCCATCAGTGAAGAGGGGGCCTATGGCTACACCTTC

size: .
length: 16
J: TRBJ1-2
V: TRBV29-1
D: .
CDR3: CSVETNGQRGDYGYTF
DNA: TGCAGCGTTGAAACTAATGGACAGAGGGGGGATTATGGCTACACCTTC

size: .
length: 15
J: TRBJ2-5
V: TRBV5-6
D: .
CDR3: CASSLAGLASETQYF
DNA: TGTGCCAGCAGCTTGGCCGGTCTGGCGTCGGAGACCCAGTACTTC

size: .
length: 15
J: TRBJ2-5
V: TRBV11-2
D: .
CDR3: CASSPRDSYQETQYF
DNA: TGTGCCAGCAGCCCCCGGGACTCCTACCAAGAGACCCAGTACTTC

size: once
length: 15
J: TRBJ2-1
V: TRBV6-4
D: TRBD2
CDR3: CASSDSRTSYNEQFF
DNA: TGTGCCAGCAGTGACTCAAGGACTAGCTACAATGAGCAGTTCTTC

size: .
length: 17
J: TRBJ2-7
V: TRBV11-2
D: TRBD1
CDR3: CASSLDSMTGATYEQYF
DNA: TGTGCCAGCAGCTTAGATTCCATGACAGGGGCGACCTACGAGCAGTACTTC

size: .
length: 11
J: TRBJ2-1
V: TRBV10-2
D: .
CDR3: CASSENKGQFF
DNA: TGCGCCAGCAGTGAGAATAAAGGGCAGTTCTTC

size: .
length: 15
J: TRBJ1-1
V: TRBV6-6
D: .
CDR3: CASSPSQGLTLEAFF
DNA: TGTGCCAGCAGCCCAAGTCAGGGCTTAACGTTGGAAGCTTTCTTT

size: once
length: 16
J: TRBJ2-1
V: TRBV29-1
D: TRBD2
CDR3: CSVEGYGGGSYNEQFF
DNA: TGCAGCGTTGAAGGTTATGGGGGAGGGTCCTACAATGAGCAGTTCTTC

size: .
length: 16
J: TRBJ2-2
V: TRBV5-4
D: TRBD1
CDR3: CASSFWTGKDTGELFF
DNA: TGTGCCAGCAGCTTTTGGACAGGGAAGGACACCGGGGAGCTGTTTTTT

size: .
length: 15
J: TRBJ2-1
V: TRBV5-1
D: .
CDR3: CASSLVSGTYNEQFF
DNA: TGCGCCAGCAGCTTGGTATCAGGGACTTACAATGAGCAGTTCTTC

size: .
length: 13
J: TRBJ2-5
V: TRBV30
D: .
CDR3: CAWSVGTQETQYF
DNA: TGTGCCTGGAGTGTCGGAACTCAAGAGACCCAGTACTTC

size: .
length: 16
J: TRBJ2-1
V: TRBV6-5
D: TRBD2
CDR3: CASSYSIGTTHNEQFF
DNA: TGTGCCAGCAGTTACTCGATCGGGACTACCCACAATGAGCAGTTCTTC

size: .
length: 15
J: TRBJ2-2
V: TRBV30
D: .
CDR3: CAWRDWTANTGELFF
DNA: TGTGCCTGGAGGGACTGGACAGCGAACACCGGGGAGCTGTTTTTT

size: .
length: 12
J: TRBJ2-7
V: TRBV10-3
D: .
CDR3: CAISGPNYEQYF
DNA: TGTGCCATCAGTGGGCCCAACTACGAGCAGTACTTC

size: .
length: 15
J: TRBJ2-1
V: TRBV14
D: TRBD2
CDR3: CASSHPSGPYNEQFF
DNA: TGTGCCAGCAGCCACCCTAGCGGACCCTACAATGAGCAGTTCTTC

size: .
length: 12
J: TRBJ1-2
V: TRBV2
D: .
CDR3: CASSEGTGDYTF
DNA: TGTGCCAGCAGTGAAGGGACGGGGGACTACACCTTC

size: .
length: 13
J: TRBJ2-1
V: TRBV27
D: .
CDR3: CASSPDGDNEQFF
DNA: TGTGCCAGCAGCCCCGACGGCGACAATGAGCAGTTCTTC

size: .
length: 16
J: TRBJ2-5
V: TRBV12-5
D: TRBD1
CDR3: CASGLAGTGGVETQYF
DNA: TGTGCTAGTGGTTTGGCCGGGACAGGCGGGGTGGAGACCCAGTACTTC

size: .
length: 13
J: TRBJ2-7
V: TRBV5-1
D: .
CDR3: CASSLSYSYEQYF
DNA: TGCGCCAGCAGCTTGTCCTACTCCTACGAGCAGTACTTC

size: .
length: 11
J: TRBJ2-7
V: TRBV7-9
D: .
CDR3: CASSPLYEQYF
DNA: TGTGCCAGCAGCCCCCTGTACGAGCAGTACTTC

size: .
length: 16
J: TRBJ2-2
V: TRBV7-9
D: .
CDR3: CASSLEGLGKAGELFF
DNA: TGTGCCAGCAGCTTAGAAGGGCTAGGAAAGGCCGGGGAGCTGTTTTTT

size: .
length: 15
J: TRBJ2-5
V: TRBV7-9
D: .
CDR3: CASSPVSWHQETQYF
DNA: TGTGCCAGCAGCCCCGTCTCGTGGCATCAAGAGACCCAGTACTTC

size: .
length: 16
J: TRBJ2-1
V: TRBV9
D: TRBD1
CDR3: CASSNTGTGGFDEQFF
DNA: TGTGCCAGCAGCAATACCGGGACAGGGGGCTTCGATGAGCAGTTCTTC

size: .
length: 19
J: TRBJ2-7
V: TRBV27
D: TRBD1
CDR3: CASSLKGHLPGTAFDEQYF
DNA: TGTGCCAGCAGTTTAAAGGGACACTTACCCGGGACAGCCTTCGACGAGCAGTACTTC

size: .
length: 14
J: TRBJ2-3
V: TRBV30
D: .
CDR3: CAWSAGAGTDTQYF
DNA: TGTGCCTGGAGCGCGGGGGCTGGCACAGATACGCAGTATTTT

size: .
length: 16
J: TRBJ2-2
V: TRBV18
D: .
CDR3: CASSSKDKGNTGELFF
DNA: TGTGCCAGCTCATCTAAAGACAAGGGGAACACCGGGGAGCTGTTTTTT

size: .
length: 15
J: TRBJ2-7
V: TRBV7-9
D: TRBD1
CDR3: CASSPRTGDSYEQYF
DNA: TGTGCCAGCAGCCCCCGGACAGGGGATTCCTACGAGCAGTACTTC

size: .
length: 15
J: TRBJ2-1
V: TRBV7-3
D: TRBD1
CDR3: CASSSTGGNYNEQFF
DNA: TGTGCCAGCAGCTCGACAGGGGGCAATTACAATGAGCAGTTCTTC

size: once
length: 17
J: TRBJ2-3
V: TRBV21-1
D: .
CDR3: CASSLHRLRKGTDTQYF
DNA: TGTGCCAGCAGCCTCCACCGACTCCGGAAGGGGACAGATACGCAGTATTTT

size: .
length: 15
J: TRBJ2-7
V: TRBV7-8
D: .
CDR3: CASSAGPVGLYEQYF
DNA: TGTGCCAGCAGCGCAGGGCCGGTAGGGCTCTACGAGCAGTACTTC

size: .
length: 19
J: TRBJ2-7
V: TRBV10-3
D: TRBD2
CDR3: CAISEPTSGKVSGIYEQYF
DNA: TGTGCCATCAGTGAACCGACTAGCGGGAAGGTAAGTGGGATCTACGAGCAGTACTTC

size: .
length: 13
J: TRBJ2-1
V: TRBV10-1
D: TRBD1
CDR3: CASSRQGANEQFF
DNA: TGCGCCAGCTCGCGACAGGGTGCGAATGAGCAGTTCTTC

size: .
length: 16
J: TRBJ2-3
V: TRBV5-5
D: TRBD1
CDR3: CASSYRQGPAADTQYF
DNA: TGTGCCAGCAGCTACCGACAGGGCCCGGCGGCAGATACGCAGTATTTT

size: .
length: 13
J: TRBJ1-5
V: TRBV19
D: TRBD1
CDR3: CASSRQGGQPQHF
DNA: TGTGCCAGTAGTCGACAGGGGGGTCAGCCCCAGCATTTT

size: .
length: 13
J: TRBJ2-3
V: TRBV27
D: TRBD2
CDR3: CASSFPGGDTQYF
DNA: TGTGCCAGCAGTTTCCCCGGGGGGGATACGCAGTATTTT

size: .
length: 12
J: TRBJ2-5
V: TRBV7-9
D: .
CDR3: CASSLFGETQYF
DNA: TGTGCCAGCAGCTTATTCGGAGAGACCCAGTACTTC